One sample yielded the 27 T cell receptor beta chains listed below, sequenced in a study of cytomegalovirus exposure and HLA in healthy donors. A multiplex PCR was run with 60 Vbeta primers and 13 Jbeta primers. Sequencing used immunoSEQ multiplex PCR; TCRdb keeps in-frame clones, though not all of them. Here the sample spans approximately 81,000 clones, 70% to 80% being singletons. The material sequenced was PBMCs. These receptors originate from a man in his forties in good health and CMV-seropositive.

This chain joins TRBV4-3 and TRBJ1-2, with D hard to call. V lost 0 bases and J 1 base, leaving 15 bases between the germline ends. The CDR3 totals 17 residues. CDR1 is LGHNA and CDR2 is YSLEER in the germline V gene. The CDR3 DNA sequence: TGCGCCAGCAGCCAAGATGCGACAACAAGCTATAACTATGGCTACACCTTC. Protein sequence: CASSQDATTSYNYGYTF.

This chain connects TRBV7-9 to TRBJ2-5; perhaps TRBD1 as D (6 bases). V was shortened by 1 base and J by 4 bases, with 16 bases between the two germline ends. Germline CDR1 and CDR2: SEHNR and FQNEAQ (reference sequence). This CDR3 comprises 16 residues. CDR3 sequence reads: CASSLVVVSGAETQYF. CDR3 bases: TGTGCCAGCAGCTTAGTTGTGGTCTCAGGGGCAGAGACCCAGTACTTC.

Concerning this clone itself: Other DNA sequences in this specimen translate into the identical CDR3. The rearrangement links TRBV28 to TRBJ1-1, with D unresolved. The CDR3 is 14 amino acids. Trimming cost V 5 bases and J 1 base, with 11 bases left between them. Germline CDR1 MDHEN, CDR2 SYDVKM. CDR3 coding DNA: TGTGCCAGCAGTCCGCCGAGGGCGAACACTGAAGCTTTCTTT. Its protein product is CASSPPRANTEAFF.

The gene calls are TRBV6-5 and TRBJ2-7; 7 bases match TRBD1. The trim removed 0 bases at V and 4 bases at J, leaving 6 bases unmatched. There are 15 residues in the CDR3. CDR1 is MNHEY, CDR2 SVGAGI, per germline. This CDR3 reads CASSYSAGGAYEQYF. As DNA, the CDR3 is TGTGCCAGCAGTTACTCCGCAGGGGGAGCGTACGAGCAGTACTTC.

V gene TRBV6-1 combines with J gene TRBJ1-1; D is uncertain. The germline CDR1 and CDR2 sequences are MNHNS and SASEGT. The CDR3 length is 13 residues. V gave up 7 bases and J gave up 5 bases, with 14 bases separating them. The CDR3 region has the DNA TGTGCCAGCACGCGCGTCCGTTTGACTGAAGCTTTCTTT. The encoded protein is CASTRVRLTEAFF.

V gene TRBV7-9 combines with J gene TRBJ1-2; D perhaps matches TRBD1 (5 bases). V lost 0 bases and J 2 bases, leaving 10 bases between the germline ends. The germline V gene encodes CDR1 SEHNR and CDR2 FQNEAQ (reference sequence). This CDR3 has 15 amino acids. In DNA form, the CDR3 reads TGTGCCAGCAGCTTAGCGCAAGGGGCGAACTATGGCTACACCTTC. Its protein is CASSLAQGANYGYTF.

This clone was counted a single time. The V gene is TRBV19, the J gene TRBJ1-5; TRBD1 matches 7 bases. Trimming removed 4 bases from V and 1 base from J; junction bases left unmatched: 4. This CDR3 has 15 amino acids. Germline loops: CDR1 LNHDA, CDR2 SQIVND (reference sequence). The CDR3 coding sequence is TGTGCCAGTAGTAAAGGGGGACAGAGCAATCAGCCCCAGCATTTT. Amino acids: CASSKGGQSNQPQHF.

This chain joins TRBV10-1 and TRBJ2-1, with a weak D call TRBD2 (6 bases). Looked up from germline, CDR1 is WNHNN and CDR2 is SYGVQD (reference sequence). CDR3 length equals 15 residues. Trimming stripped 3 bases from V and 4 bases from J, with 13 bases between. The CDR3 sequence is CASSEDSGLYNEQFF. CDR3 nucleotides: TGCGCCAGCAGTGAAGATAGCGGACTATACAATGAGCAGTTCTTC.

V and J are TRBV13 and TRBJ1-1; possible D gene TRBD1, 5 bases. In germline, CDR1 is PRHDT, CDR2 FYEKMQ (reference sequence). The CDR3 is made up of 14 amino acids. The ends were cut back, 2 bases at V and 3 bases at J, with 10 bases in the middle. The chain's CDR3 is CASSLRGIDTEAFF. As DNA, the CDR3 is TGTGCCAGCAGCTTACGGGGGATAGACACTGAAGCTTTCTTT.

V gene TRBV5-1 combines with J gene TRBJ2-6, with a weak D call TRBD2 (5 bases). V lost 0 bases and J lost 0, with 7 bases in between. The CDR3 totals 16 residues. Germline V CDR1 and CDR2: SGHRS, YFSETQ. The CDR3 protein is CASSLGGSSGANVLTF. In nucleotides, the CDR3 is TGCGCCAGCAGCTTGGGAGGGAGCTCTGGGGCCAACGTCCTGACTTTC.

The genes are TRBV19 and TRBJ1-3; no firm D call. Germline CDR1 and CDR2: LNHDA and SQIVND (reference sequence). The V and J ends lost 7 bases and 8 bases respectively, with 24 bases between them. This CDR3 comprises 16 residues. CDR3 nucleotide sequence: TGTGCCAGTAAGGGCTTGGCCTCCGGAACCGGGGACACCATATATTTT. Protein sequence: CASKGLASGTGDTIYF. The variable domain in full, completed from reference TRBV19 and TRBJ1-3, reads DGGITQSPKYLFRKEGQNVTLSCEQNLNHDAMYWYRQDPGQGLRLIYYSQIVNDFQKGDIAEGYSVSREKKESFPLTVTSAQKNPTAFYLCASKGLASGTGDTIYFGEGSWLTVV.

This sequence joins TRBV19 and TRBJ1-5, with 9 bases that match TRBD1. After removal of 1 base from V and 1 base from J, the junction contained 11 bases not matched to a gene. The CDR3 contains 19 residues. Germline lookup yields CDR1 LNHDA and CDR2 SQIVND (reference sequence). CDR3 bases: TGTGCCAGTAGTATAGCCTTCTCCTTCGGGACAGGGAGCAATCAGCCCCAGCATTTT. Its translation is CASSIAFSFGTGSNQPQHF.

This clone was recorded a few times. The chain recombines TRBV6-5 with TRBJ1-2; D call uncertain. The germline V and J ends were trimmed by 0 bases and 7 bases, with 15 bases remaining between them. The germline gives CDR1 MNHEY, CDR2 SVGAGI. The length of the CDR3 is 15 residues. The CDR3 loop reads CASSYSSTPGSGYTF. CDR3 DNA: TGTGCCAGCAGTTACTCATCGACACCGGGGTCTGGCTACACCTTC.

This chain joins TRBV9 and TRBJ2-1, with D unresolved. The V gene's germline CDR1 is SGDLS and CDR2 YYNGEE. Deletions cut 4 bases from V and 0 bases from J, with 11 bases between. This CDR3 contains 15 residues. This CDR3 reads CASSPLPSSYNEQFF. For the CDR3, the DNA is TGTGCCAGCAGCCCCCTCCCGAGCTCCTACAATGAGCAGTTCTTC.

This chain connects TRBV7-9 to TRBJ2-7, with 14 bases fitting TRBD2. CDR3 size: 18 residues. The V and J ends lost 5 bases and 1 base, in that order; junction bases with no gene match: 10. The germline V gene encodes CDR1 SEHNR and CDR2 FQNEAQ (reference sequence). The CDR3: CASSPRTSGRLISYEQYF. The DNA of the CDR3 is TGTGCCAGCAGCCCCCGGACTAGCGGGAGGCTGATATCCTACGAGCAGTACTTC.

The table lists this clone with a few counts. This chain uses TRBV10-3 with TRBJ2-7; D uncertain. Per the germline V gene, CDR1 is ENHRY and CDR2 is SYGVKD. The CDR3 consists of 12 residues. V lost 8 bases and J lost 4, with 12 bases in between. CDR3 in amino acids: CAIGPRVYEQYF. Written as DNA, the CDR3 is TGTGCCATCGGGCCCCGAGTGTACGAGCAGTACTTC.

This clone was recorded once. V gene TRBV18 combines with J gene TRBJ1-2; 9 nucleotides align to TRBD1. V dropped 2 bases and J dropped 8; count of bases not matched to a gene: 6. CDR3 length equals 14 residues. CDR1 is KGHSH, CDR2 LQKENI, per germline. In DNA, the CDR3 is TGTGCCAGCTCACCAGAGGGACAGGGCACAGGCTACACCTTC. It is translated as CASSPEGQGTGYTF.

Regarding this clone: Compared with germline, one end of the junction differs, possibly owing to a read error. Distinct nucleotide sequences in the sample also encode this CDR3. This chain links TRBV27 with TRBJ1-1, with unresolved D. This CDR3 is 13 amino acids long. Germline-derived CDR1 and CDR2 are MNHEY and SMNVEV (reference sequence). CDR3 region: CASSLTGSPAAFF. The CDR3 DNA reads as TGTGCCAGCAGTCTGACCGGGTCCCCGGCCGCTTTCTTC.

The chain has TRBV27 and TRBJ2-7; a weak D match, TRBD1 (6 bases). Deletions cut 7 bases from V and 6 bases from J, with 7 bases between. Per the germline V gene, CDR1 is MNHEY and CDR2 is SMNVEV (reference sequence). This CDR3 has 10 amino acids. The CDR3 nucleotides read TGTGCCAGCAAGGGGGTCGAGCAGTACTTC. Translating gives CASKGVEQYF.

This clone was found a few times. This rearrangement joins TRBV2 to TRBJ2-5; 7 nucleotides align to TRBD1. The CDR3 is made up of 14 amino acids. Germline CDR1 SNHLY, CDR2 FYNNEI. J was trimmed by 5 bases and V by 1 base; bases with no gene match: 4. The CDR3 nucleotides read TGTGCCAGCAGTGAAGAGACAGGGCTTGAGACCCAGTACTTC. It codes for CASSEETGLETQYF.

The gene calls are TRBV6-5 and TRBJ1-5; tentative D call: TRBD1 (6 bases). This CDR3 is built from 14 residues. Germline CDR1 reads MNHEY; CDR2 reads SVGAGI. Trimming removed 11 bases from V and 4 bases from J, with 18 bases in between. CDR3: CASGRGGENQPQHF. CDR3 nucleotide sequence: TGTGCCTCCGGTCGAGGGGGTGAAAATCAGCCCCAGCATTTT.

This chain joins TRBV7-9 and TRBJ2-3, with TRBD2 matching 13 bases. The CDR3 runs to 16 residues. Germline CDR1 and CDR2: SEHNR and FQNEAQ (reference sequence). J gave up 2 bases and V 4 bases, and 3 bases lay outside the gene matches. The CDR3 is CASSWGLAGTTDTQYF. The CDR3 region has the DNA TGTGCCAGCAGCTGGGGACTAGCGGGAACCACAGATACGCAGTATTTT.

The chain couples TRBV14 to TRBJ2-5; D not resolved. Trimming left V 4 bases short and J 2 bases short, with 5 bases between. CDR1 is SGHDN and CDR2 is FVKESK in the germline V gene. The CDR3 contains 12 residues. CDR3 sequence reads: CASSRLQETQYF. CDR3 sequence (DNA): TGTGCCAGCAGCCGACTGCAAGAGACCCAGTACTTC.

The table lists this clone with a count of one. This rearrangement joins TRBV2 to TRBJ1-5, with 8 bases fitting TRBD1. The CDR3 loop spans 13 amino acids. J gave up 5 bases and V 7 bases, and 4 bases lay outside the gene matches. From germline, CDR1 is SNHLY and CDR2 FYNNEI. In DNA form, the CDR3 reads TGTGCCAGCATGCAGACAGGGGATCAGCCCCAGCATTTT. It encodes CASMQTGDQPQHF.

The chain is built from TRBV6-5 and TRBJ2-7; D might be TRBD1 (5 bases). V lost 2 bases and J 0 bases, leaving 11 bases between the germline ends. CDR3 length: 15 amino acids. CDR1 MNHEY and CDR2 SVGAGI come from the germline V gene. The CDR3 nucleotides read TGTGCCAGCAGTTACGGGGCCCTCTTCTCCTACGAGCAGTACTTC. Amino acid sequence: CASSYGALFSYEQYF.

The chain couples TRBV28 to TRBJ2-3; a weak D match, TRBD2 (6 bases). The V gene lost 4 bases and the J gene lost 1 base, with 15 bases spanning the gap. In germline, CDR1 is MDHEN, CDR2 SYDVKM. The CDR3 runs 16 residues. The CDR3: CASSSPSGSRTDTQYF. The CDR3 DNA reads as TGTGCCAGCAGTTCGCCGAGCGGGTCCCGCACAGATACGCAGTATTTT.

The chain couples TRBV7-2 to TRBJ2-2, with D perhaps TRBD2 (5 bases). There are 14 residues in the CDR3. Trimming stripped 5 bases from V and 4 bases from J, with 11 bases between. In germline, CDR1 is SGHTA, CDR2 FQGNSA. The CDR3 sequence: CASSPDLATGELFF. The DNA for the CDR3 is TGTGCCAGCAGCCCGGACTTAGCCACCGGGGAGCTGTTTTTT.